This TCR beta chain was documented in a study of blood T cell repertoires in COVID-19. As for the study in general: Collection of acute and convalescent COVID-19 samples took place in the United States, Italy and Spain. In each case, the material was cDNA or gDNA derived from T cells, B-cell-depleted T cells, or PBMCs.

Per the original methods: The assay estimated nucleated cells by amplifying reference gene primers. The assay was immunoSEQ multiplex PCR, and TCRdb's table has in-frame clones only and misses some. That table furnishes V, J and clone size, whereas the DNA furnished D and trimming. The table lists just under 150,000 clones, approximately 89% of them singletons. V lost 8 bases and J 4 bases, leaving 20 bases between the germline ends. This CDR3 is built from 15 residues. CDR1 is SNHLY and CDR2 is FYNNEI in the germline V gene. The chain couples TRBV2 to TRBJ2-5; possible D gene TRBD1, 6 bases. The sequence was collected from a human donor in a cohort sampled during active COVID-19. The sequenced material came from peripheral blood. The CDR3 coding sequence is TGTGCCAGCGGCTTGATGCCAGGGGCTGGAGAGACCCAGTACTTC. Amino acid sequence: CASGLMPGAGETQYF.